This T cell receptor (beta chain) came from a study of vaccination and CD4 T cells after COVID-19. On the study more broadly: Post-vaccine sampling followed dose two by a median about 72 days (range 14 to 241). Cells were stimulated with overlapping spike peptide pools from SARS-CoV-2, HCoV-NL63, HCoV-OC43 and HCoV-229E. Every culture used as a control got a CEFX pool, an HIV-1 Nef pool, or no peptide.

Once obtained from cultured CD4+ T cells, the DNA was sequenced using the Oncomine TCR Beta short-read assay. In TCRdb, the PCR reads were re-called with MiXCR into one record per CDR3 protein. The sample records about 23,000 distinct CDR3 sequences, under 45% being singletons. Trimming removed 2 bases from V and 6 bases from J, with 11 bases in between. CDR3 length: 13 residues. CDR1 is SGHRS and CDR2 is YFSETQ in the germline V gene. Described treatment: approximately 11-day PBMC culture with coronavirus spike peptide pools or control peptides (ViraFEST assay). Cells received half-medium changes with fresh IL-2 medium on days 3 and 7. In regard to this clonotype: Its antigen is still unknown.

This TCR was recovered from a human donor who received a COVID-19 vaccine. The material sequenced was CD4+ T cells from blood, cultured in vitro, taken before SARS-CoV-2 vaccination. This rearrangement joins TRBV5-1 to TRBJ1-2; D is possibly TRBD1 (6 bases). The DNA for the CDR3 is TGCGCCAGCAGCTTAAGGGGGGGCGATGGCTACACCTTC. As protein: CASSLRGGDGYTF.